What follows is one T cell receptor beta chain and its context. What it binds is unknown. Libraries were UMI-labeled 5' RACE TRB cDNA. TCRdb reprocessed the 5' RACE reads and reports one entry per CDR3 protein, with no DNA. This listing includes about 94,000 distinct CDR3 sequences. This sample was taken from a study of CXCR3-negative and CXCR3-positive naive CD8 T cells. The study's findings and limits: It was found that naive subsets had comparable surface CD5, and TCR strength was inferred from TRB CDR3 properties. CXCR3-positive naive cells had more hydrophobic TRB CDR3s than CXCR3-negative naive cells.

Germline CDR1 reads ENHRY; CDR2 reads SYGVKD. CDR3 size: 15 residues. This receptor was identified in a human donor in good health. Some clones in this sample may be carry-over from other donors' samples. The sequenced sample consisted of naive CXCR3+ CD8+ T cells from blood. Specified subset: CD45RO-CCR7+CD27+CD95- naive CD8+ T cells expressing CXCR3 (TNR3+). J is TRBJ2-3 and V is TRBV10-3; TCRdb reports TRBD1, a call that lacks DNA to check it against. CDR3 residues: CAISERKGQEDTQYF.